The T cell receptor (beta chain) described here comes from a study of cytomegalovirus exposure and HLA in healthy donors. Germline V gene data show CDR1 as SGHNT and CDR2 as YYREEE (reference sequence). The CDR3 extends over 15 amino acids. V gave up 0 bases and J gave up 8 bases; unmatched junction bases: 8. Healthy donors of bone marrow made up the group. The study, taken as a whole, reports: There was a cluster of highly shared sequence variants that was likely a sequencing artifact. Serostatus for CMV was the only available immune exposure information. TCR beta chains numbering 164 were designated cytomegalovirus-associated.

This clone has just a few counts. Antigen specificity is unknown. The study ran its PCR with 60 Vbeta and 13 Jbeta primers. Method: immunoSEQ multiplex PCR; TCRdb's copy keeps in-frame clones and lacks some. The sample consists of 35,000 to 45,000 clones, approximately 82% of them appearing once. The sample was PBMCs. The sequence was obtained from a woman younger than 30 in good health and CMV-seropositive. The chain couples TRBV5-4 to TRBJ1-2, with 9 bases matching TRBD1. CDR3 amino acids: CASSLGSGTGKGYTF. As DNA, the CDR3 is TGTGCCAGCAGCTTGGGCTCCGGGACAGGGAAGGGCTACACCTTC.